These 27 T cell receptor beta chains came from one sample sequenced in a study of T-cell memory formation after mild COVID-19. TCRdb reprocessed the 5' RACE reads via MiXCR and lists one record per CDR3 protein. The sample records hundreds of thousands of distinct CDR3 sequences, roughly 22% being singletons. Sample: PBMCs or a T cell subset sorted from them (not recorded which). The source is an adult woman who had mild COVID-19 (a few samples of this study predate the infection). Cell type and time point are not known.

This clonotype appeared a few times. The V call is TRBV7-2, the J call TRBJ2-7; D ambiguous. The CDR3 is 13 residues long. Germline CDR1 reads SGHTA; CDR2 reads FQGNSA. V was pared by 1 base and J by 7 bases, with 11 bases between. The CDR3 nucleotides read TGTGCCAGCAGCTTAGTCCGGGCTCGAGAGCAGTACTTC. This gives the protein CASSLVRAREQYF.

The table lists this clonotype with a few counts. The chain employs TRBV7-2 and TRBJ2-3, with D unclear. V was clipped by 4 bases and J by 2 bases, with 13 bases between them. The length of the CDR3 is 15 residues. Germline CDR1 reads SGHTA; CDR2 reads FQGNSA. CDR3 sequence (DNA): TGTGCCAGCAGCTCCGGTTTGGGCCCCACAGATACGCAGTATTTT. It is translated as CASSSGLGPTDTQYF. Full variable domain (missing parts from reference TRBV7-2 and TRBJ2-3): GAGVSQSPSNKVTEKGKDVELRCDPISGHTALYWYRQSLGQGLEFLIYFQGNSAPDKSGLPSDRFSAERTGGSVSTLTIQRTQQEDSAVYLCASSSGLGPTDTQYFGPGTRLTVL.

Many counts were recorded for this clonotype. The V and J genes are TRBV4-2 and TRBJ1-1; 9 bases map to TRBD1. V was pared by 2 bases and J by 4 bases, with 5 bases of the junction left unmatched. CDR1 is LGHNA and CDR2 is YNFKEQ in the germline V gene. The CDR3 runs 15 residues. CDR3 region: CASSQPDRGFTEAFF. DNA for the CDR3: TGTGCCAGCAGCCAACCGGACAGGGGTTTCACTGAAGCTTTCTTT.

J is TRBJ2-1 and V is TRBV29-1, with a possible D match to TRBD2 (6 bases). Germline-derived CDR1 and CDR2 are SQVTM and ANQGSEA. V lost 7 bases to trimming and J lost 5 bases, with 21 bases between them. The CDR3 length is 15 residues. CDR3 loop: CSAPKGSRRDNEQFF. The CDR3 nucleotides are TGCAGCGCCCCTAAGGGTAGCCGGAGGGACAATGAGCAGTTCTTC.

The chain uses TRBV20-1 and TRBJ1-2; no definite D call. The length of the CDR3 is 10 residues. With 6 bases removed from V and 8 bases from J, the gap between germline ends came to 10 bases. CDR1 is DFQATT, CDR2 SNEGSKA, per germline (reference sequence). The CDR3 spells CSAQPGGYTF. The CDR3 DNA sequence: TGCAGTGCCCAACCGGGGGGCTACACCTTC.

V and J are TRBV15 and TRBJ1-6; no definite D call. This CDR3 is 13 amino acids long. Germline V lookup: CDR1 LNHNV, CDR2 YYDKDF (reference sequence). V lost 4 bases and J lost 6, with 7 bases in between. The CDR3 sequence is CATSNLVNSPLHF. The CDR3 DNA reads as TGTGCCACCAGCAACTTAGTTAATTCACCCCTCCACTTT. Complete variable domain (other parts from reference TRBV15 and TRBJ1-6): DAMVIQNPRYQVTQFGKPVTLSCSQTLNHNVMYWYQQKSSQAPKLLFHYYDKDFNNEADTPDNFQSRRPNTSFCFLDIRSPGLGDTAMYLCATSNLVNSPLHFGNGTRLTVT.

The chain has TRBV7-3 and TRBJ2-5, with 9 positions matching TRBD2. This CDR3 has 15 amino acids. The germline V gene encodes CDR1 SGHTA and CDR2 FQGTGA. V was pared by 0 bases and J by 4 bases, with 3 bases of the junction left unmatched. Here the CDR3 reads CASSLTSGSGETQYF. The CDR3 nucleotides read TGTGCCAGCAGCTTAACTAGCGGGAGTGGAGAGACCCAGTACTTC. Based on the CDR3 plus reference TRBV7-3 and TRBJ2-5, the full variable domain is GAGVSQTPSNKVTEKGKYVELRCDPISGHTALYWYRQSLGQGPEFLIYFQGTGAADDSGLPNDRFFAVRPEGSVSTLKIQRTERGDSAVYLCASSLTSGSGETQYFGPGTRLLVL.

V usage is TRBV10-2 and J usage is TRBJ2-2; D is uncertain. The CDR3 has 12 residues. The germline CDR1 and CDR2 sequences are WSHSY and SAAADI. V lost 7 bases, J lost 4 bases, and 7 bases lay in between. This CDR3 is CASTASTGELFF. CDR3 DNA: TGCGCCAGCACCGCGAGCACCGGGGAGCTGTTTTTT.

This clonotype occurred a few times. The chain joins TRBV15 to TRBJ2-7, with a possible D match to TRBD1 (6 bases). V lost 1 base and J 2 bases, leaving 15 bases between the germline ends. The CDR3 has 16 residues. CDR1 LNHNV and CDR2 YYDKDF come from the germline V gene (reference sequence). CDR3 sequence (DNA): TGTGCCACCAGCAGAGGTTCGGCAGGGGCCCCCTACGAGCAGTACTTC. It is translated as CATSRGSAGAPYEQYF.

For the CDR3, the DNA is TGTGCCAGCAGCTTCCAGGTGGGGGGGGATGGCTACACCTTC. Its protein product is CASSFQVGGDGYTF. The rearrangement links TRBV7-2 to TRBJ1-2, with D perhaps TRBD1 (5 bases). CDR3 size: 14 residues. Trimming shortened V by 3 bases and J by 6 bases, and 14 bases separated the two germline ends. Germline CDR1 and CDR2: SGHTA and FQGNSA.

The CDR3 DNA sequence: TGTGCCAGCAGTTACTCGCTTCAGGTGGACTATGGCTACACCTTC. Protein product: CASSYSLQVDYGYTF. This chain joins TRBV6-5 and TRBJ1-2; D is ambiguous. The CDR3 runs to 15 residues. The V gene lost 0 bases and the J gene lost 3 bases, with 11 bases spanning the gap. In germline, CDR1 is MNHEY, CDR2 SVGAGI.

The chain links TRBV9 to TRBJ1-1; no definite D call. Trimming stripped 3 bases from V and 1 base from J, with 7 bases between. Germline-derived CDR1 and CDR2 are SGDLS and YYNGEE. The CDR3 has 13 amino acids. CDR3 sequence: CASSATRNTEAFF. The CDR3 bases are TGTGCCAGCAGCGCCACACGGAACACTGAAGCTTTCTTT.

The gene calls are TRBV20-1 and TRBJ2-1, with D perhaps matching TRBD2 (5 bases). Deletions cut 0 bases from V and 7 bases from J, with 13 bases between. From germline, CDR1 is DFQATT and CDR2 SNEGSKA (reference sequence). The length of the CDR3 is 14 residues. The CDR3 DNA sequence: TGCAGTGCTAGAGATCTGAGGGAGCGAAATGAGCAGTTCTTC. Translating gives CSARDLRERNEQFF.

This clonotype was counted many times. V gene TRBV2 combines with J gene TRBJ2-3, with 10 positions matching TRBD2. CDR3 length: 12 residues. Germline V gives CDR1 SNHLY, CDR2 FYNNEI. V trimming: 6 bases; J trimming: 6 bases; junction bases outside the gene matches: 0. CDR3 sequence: CASRGLADTQYF. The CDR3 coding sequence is TGTGCCAGCAGGGGACTAGCGGATACGCAGTATTTT.

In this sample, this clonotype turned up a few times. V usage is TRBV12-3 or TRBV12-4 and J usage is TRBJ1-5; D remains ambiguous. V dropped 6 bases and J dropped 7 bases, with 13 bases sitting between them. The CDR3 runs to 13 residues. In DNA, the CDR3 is TGTGCCAGCAGCCTAGGGTGGCAGCAGCCCCAGCATTTT. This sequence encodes CASSLGWQQPQHF.

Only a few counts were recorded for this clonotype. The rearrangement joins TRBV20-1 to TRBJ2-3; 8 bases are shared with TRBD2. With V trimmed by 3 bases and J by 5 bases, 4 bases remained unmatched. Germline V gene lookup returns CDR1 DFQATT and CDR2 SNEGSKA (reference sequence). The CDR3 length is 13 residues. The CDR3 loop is CSASGGALDTQYF. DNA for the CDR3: TGCAGTGCTAGCGGGGGGGCCTTAGATACGCAGTATTTT.

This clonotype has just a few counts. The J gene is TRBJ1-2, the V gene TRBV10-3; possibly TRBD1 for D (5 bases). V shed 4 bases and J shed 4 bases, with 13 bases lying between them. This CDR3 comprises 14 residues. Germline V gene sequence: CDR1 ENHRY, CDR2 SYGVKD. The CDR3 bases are TGTGCCATCAGTGGGGGCCGGGACCTCTATGGCTACACCTTC. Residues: CAISGGRDLYGYTF.

The CDR3 sequence is CATSDFRTANTGELFF. CDR3 sequence (DNA): TGTGCCACCAGTGATTTTAGGACAGCGAACACCGGGGAGCTGTTTTTT. This chain connects TRBV24-1 to TRBJ2-2, with D perhaps matching TRBD1 (6 bases). This CDR3 comprises 16 residues. Germline CDR1 reads KGHDR; CDR2 reads SFDVKD. V was clipped by 1 base and J by 0 bases, with 8 bases between them.

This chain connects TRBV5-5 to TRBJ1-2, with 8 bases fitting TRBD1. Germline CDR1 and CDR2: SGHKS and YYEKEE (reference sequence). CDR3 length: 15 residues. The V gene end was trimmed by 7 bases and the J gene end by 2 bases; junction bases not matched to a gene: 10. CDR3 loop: CASEDRVGDNYGYTF. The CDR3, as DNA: TGTGCCAGCGAGGACAGGGTAGGGGACAACTATGGCTACACCTTC.

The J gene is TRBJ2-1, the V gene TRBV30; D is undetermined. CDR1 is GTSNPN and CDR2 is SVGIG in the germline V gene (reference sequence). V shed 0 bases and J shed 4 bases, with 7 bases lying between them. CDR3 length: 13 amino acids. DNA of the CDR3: TGTGCCTGGAGTGTACTGCTTTACAATGAGCAGTTCTTC. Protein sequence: CAWSVLLYNEQFF.

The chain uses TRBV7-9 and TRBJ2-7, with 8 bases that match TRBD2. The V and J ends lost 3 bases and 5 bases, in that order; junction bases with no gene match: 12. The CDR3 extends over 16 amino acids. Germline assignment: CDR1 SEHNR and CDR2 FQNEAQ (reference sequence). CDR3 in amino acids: CASSLWSGTSSHEQYF. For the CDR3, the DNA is TGTGCCAGCAGCTTGTGGTCTGGGACTAGTTCCCACGAGCAGTACTTC.

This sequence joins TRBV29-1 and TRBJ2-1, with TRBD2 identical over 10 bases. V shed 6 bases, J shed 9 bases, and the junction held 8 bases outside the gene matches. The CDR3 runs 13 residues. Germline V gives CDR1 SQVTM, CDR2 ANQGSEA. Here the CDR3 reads CSVASGGAGEQFF. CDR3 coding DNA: TGCAGCGTCGCAAGCGGGGGGGCCGGTGAGCAGTTCTTC.

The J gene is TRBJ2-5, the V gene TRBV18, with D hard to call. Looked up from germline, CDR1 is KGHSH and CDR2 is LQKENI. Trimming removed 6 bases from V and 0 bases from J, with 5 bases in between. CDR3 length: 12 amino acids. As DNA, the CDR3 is TGTGCCAGCTCCATAAACCAAGAGACCCAGTACTTC. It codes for CASSINQETQYF.

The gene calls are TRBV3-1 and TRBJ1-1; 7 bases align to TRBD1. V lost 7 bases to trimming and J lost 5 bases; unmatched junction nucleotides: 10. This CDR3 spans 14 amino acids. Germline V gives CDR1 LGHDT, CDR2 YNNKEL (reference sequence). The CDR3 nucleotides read TGTGCCAGCACCAAGGAGGGGGCGCGTACTGAAGCTTTCTTT. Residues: CASTKEGARTEAFF.

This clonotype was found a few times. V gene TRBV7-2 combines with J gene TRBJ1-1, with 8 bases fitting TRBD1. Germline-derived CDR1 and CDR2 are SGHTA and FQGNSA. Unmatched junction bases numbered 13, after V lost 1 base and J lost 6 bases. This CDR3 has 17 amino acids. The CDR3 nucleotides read TGTGCCAGCAGCTTAGTTCCCACATGGACAGGGTCGGCTGAAGCTTTCTTT. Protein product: CASSLVPTWTGSAEAFF.

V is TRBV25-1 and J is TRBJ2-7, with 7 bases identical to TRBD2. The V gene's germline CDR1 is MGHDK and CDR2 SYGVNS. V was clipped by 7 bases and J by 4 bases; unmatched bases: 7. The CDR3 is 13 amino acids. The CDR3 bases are TGTGCCAGCACGCGCGGGGGTGGGTACGAGCAGTACTTC. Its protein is CASTRGGGYEQYF.

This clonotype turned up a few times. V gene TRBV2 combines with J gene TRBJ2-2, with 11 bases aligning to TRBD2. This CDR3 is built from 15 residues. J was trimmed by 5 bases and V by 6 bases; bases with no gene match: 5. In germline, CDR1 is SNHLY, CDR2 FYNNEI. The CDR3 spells CASSPRLAGTGELFF. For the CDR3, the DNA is TGTGCCAGCAGCCCCCGACTAGCGGGAACCGGGGAGCTGTTTTTT.